This TCR beta chain was identified during a study of blood T cell repertoires in COVID-19. Overall study context: Sites in the United States, Italy and Spain provided acute and convalescent COVID-19 samples.

The V end lost 3 bases, the J end lost 0 bases, and 12 bases lay between the germline ends. Germline CDR1 and CDR2: SGHRS and YFSETQ. The CDR3 covers 16 residues. Profiling relied on immunoSEQ multiplex PCR, and the TCRdb table lists in-frame clones only, not all of them. Of more than 85,000 clones detected, approximately 91% appear once; the ten largest clones hold about 3.7%. Sequenced sample: peripheral blood. The sequence was collected from an older woman with acute or convalescent COVID-19. The chain has TRBV5-1 and TRBJ2-2; D perhaps matches TRBD1 (5 bases). This CDR3 reads CASSSKQATNTGELFF. The DNA of the CDR3 is TGCGCCAGCAGCTCAAAACAGGCCACGAACACCGGGGAGCTGTTTTTT.